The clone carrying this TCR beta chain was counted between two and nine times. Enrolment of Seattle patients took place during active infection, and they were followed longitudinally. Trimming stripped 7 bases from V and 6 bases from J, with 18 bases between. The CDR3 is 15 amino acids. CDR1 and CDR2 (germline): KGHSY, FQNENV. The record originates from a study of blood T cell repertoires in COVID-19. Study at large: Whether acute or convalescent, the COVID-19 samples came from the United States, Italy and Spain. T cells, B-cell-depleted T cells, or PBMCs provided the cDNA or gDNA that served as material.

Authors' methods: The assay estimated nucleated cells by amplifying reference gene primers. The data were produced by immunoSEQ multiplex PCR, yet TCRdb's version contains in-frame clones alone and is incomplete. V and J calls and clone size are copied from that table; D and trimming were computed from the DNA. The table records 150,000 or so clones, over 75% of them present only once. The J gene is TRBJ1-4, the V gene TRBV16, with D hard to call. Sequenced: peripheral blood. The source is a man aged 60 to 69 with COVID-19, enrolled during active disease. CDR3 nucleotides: TGTGCCAGCACCCCCGCCCGGGGAACGTATGAAAAACTGTTTTTT. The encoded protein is CASTPARGTYEKLFF.